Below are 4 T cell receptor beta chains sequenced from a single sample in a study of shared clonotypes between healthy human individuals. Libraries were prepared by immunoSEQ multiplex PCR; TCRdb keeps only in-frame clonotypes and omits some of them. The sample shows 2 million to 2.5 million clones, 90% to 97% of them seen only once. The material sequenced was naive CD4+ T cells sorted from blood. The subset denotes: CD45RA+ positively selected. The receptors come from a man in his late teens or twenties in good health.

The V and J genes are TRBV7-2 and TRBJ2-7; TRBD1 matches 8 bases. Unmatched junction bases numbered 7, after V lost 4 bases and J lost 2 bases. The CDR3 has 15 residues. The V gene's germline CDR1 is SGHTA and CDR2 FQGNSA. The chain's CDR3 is CASSSRTGRTYEQYF. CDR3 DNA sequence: TGTGCCAGCAGCTCGAGGACAGGGAGGACCTACGAGCAGTACTTC. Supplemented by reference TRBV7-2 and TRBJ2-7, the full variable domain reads GAGVSQSPSNKVTEKGKDVELRCDPISGHTALYWYRQSLGQGLEFLIYFQGNSAPDKSGLPSDRFSAERTGGSVSTLTIQRTQQEDSAVYLCASSSRTGRTYEQYFGPGTRLTVT.

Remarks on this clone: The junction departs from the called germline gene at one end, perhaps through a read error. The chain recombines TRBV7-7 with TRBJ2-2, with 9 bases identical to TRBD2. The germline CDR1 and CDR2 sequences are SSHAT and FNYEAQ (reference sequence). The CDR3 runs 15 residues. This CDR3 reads CASSLSGRYIGELFF. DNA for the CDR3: TGTGCTAGCAGCCTAAGCGGGAGGTACATCGGGGAGCTGTTTTTT.

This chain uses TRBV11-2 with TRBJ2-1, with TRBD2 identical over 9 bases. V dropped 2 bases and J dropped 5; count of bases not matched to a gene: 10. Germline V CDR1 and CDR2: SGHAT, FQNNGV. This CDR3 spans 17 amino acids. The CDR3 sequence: CASSLNFRLAGNNEQFF. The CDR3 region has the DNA TGTGCCAGCAGCTTAAATTTCAGGCTAGCGGGGAACAATGAGCAGTTCTTC.

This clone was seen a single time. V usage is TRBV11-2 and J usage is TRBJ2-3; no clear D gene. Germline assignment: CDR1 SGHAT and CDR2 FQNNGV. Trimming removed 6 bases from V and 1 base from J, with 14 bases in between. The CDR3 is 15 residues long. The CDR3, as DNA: TGTGCCAGCAGTATCCGGGCGACCCGCACAGATACGCAGTATTTT. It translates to CASSIRATRTDTQYF.